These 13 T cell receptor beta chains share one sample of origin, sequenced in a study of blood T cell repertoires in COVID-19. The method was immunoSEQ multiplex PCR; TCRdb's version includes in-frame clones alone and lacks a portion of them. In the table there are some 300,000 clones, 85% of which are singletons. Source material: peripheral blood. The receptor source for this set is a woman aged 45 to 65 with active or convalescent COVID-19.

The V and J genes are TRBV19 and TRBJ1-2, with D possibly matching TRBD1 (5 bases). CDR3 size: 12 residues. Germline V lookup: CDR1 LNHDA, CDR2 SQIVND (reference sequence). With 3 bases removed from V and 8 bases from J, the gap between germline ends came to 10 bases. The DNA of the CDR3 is TGTGCCAGTAGTATGTTGCAGGGAGGCTACACCTTC. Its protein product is CASSMLQGGYTF.

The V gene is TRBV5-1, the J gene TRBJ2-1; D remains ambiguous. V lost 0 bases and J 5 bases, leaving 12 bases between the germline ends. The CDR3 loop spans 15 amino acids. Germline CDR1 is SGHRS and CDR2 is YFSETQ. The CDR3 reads CASSLDLPRDNEQFF. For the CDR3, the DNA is TGCGCCAGCAGCTTGGATTTGCCCCGAGACAATGAGCAGTTCTTC.

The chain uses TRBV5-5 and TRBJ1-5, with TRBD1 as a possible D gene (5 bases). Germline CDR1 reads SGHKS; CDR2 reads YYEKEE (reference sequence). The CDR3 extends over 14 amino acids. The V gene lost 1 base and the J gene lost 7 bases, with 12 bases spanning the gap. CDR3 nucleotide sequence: TGTGCCAGCAGCTTGTTGGAGGGGCGACAGCCCCAGCATTTT. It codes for CASSLLEGRQPQHF.

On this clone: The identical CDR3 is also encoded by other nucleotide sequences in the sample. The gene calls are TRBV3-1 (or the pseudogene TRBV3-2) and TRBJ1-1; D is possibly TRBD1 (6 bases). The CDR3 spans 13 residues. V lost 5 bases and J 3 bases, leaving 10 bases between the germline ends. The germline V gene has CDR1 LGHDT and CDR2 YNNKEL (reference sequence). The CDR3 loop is CASSLQGDTEAFF. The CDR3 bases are TGTGCCAGCAGCTTACAGGGCGACACTGAAGCTTTCTTT.

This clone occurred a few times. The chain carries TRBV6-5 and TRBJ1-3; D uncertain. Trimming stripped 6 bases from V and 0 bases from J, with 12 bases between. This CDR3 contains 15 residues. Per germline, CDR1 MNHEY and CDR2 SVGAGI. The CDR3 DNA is TGTGCCAGCAGCCTCGCCGGGGACTCTGGAAACACCATATATTTT. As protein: CASSLAGDSGNTIYF.

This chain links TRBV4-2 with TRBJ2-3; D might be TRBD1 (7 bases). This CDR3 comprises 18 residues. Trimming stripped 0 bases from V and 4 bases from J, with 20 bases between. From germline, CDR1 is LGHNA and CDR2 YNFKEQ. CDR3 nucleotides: TGTGCCAGCAGCCAAGAGTGGCGGCCAGGGGGGTTTCCAGATACGCAGTATTTT. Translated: CASSQEWRPGGFPDTQYF.

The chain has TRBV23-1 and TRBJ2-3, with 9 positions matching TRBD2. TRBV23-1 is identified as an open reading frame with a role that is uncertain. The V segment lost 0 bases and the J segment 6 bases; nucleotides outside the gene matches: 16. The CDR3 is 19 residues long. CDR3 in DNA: TGCGCCAGCAGTCAATCGATCCCCCCACTAGCGGGTGGGTCGGATACGCAGTATTTT. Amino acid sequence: CASSQSIPPLAGGSDTQYF.

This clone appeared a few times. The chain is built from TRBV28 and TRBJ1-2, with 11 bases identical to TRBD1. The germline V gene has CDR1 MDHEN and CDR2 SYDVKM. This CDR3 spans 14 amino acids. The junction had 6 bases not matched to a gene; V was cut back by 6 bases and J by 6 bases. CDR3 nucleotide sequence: TGTGCCAGCAGGGCCAGGACAGGGGGCCATGGCTACACCTTC. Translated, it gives CASRARTGGHGYTF.

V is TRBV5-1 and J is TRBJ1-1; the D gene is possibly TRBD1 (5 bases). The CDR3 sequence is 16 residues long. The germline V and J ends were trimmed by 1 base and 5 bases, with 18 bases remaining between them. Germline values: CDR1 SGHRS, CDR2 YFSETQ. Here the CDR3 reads CASSLTGGSPNTEAFF. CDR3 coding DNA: TGCGCCAGCAGCTTGACGGGGGGAAGCCCGAATACTGAAGCTTTCTTT. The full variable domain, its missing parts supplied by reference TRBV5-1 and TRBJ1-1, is KAGVTQTPRYLIKTRGQQVTLSCSPISGHRSVSWYQQTPGQGLQFLFEYFSETQRNKGNFPGRFSGRQFSNSRSEMNVSTLELGDSALYLCASSLTGGSPNTEAFFGQGTRLTVV.

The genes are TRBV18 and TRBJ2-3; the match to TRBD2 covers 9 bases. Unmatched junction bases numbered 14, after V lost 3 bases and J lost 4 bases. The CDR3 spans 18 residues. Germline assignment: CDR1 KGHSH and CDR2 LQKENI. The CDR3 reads CASSPLPFSGSGPDTQYF. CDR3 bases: TGTGCCAGCTCACCCCTCCCTTTTAGCGGGAGTGGTCCAGATACGCAGTATTTT. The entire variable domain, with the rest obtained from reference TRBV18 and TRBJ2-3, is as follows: NAGVMQNPRHLVRRRGQEARLRCSPMKGHSHVYWYRQLPEEGLKFMVYLQKENIIDESGMPKERFSAEFPKEGPSILRIQQVVRGDSAAYFCASSPLPFSGSGPDTQYFGPGTRLTVL.

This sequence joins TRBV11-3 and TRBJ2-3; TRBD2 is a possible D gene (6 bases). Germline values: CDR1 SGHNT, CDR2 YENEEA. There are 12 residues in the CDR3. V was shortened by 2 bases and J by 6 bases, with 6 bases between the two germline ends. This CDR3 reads CASSLSGDTQYF. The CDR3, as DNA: TGTGCCAGCAGCTTAAGCGGGGATACGCAGTATTTT.

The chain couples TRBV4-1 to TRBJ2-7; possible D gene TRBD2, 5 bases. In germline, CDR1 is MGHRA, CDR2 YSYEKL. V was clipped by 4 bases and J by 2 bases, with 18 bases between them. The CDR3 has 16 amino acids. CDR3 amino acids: CASSPRLGQEAYEQYF. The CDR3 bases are TGCGCCAGCAGCCCCCGTTTAGGGCAGGAGGCCTACGAGCAGTACTTC.

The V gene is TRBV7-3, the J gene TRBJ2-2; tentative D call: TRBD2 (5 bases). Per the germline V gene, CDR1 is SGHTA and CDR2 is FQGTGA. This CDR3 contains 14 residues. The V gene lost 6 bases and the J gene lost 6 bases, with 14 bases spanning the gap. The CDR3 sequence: CASSSTGNPGELFF. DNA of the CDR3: TGTGCCAGCAGTTCTACCGGGAATCCCGGGGAGCTGTTTTTT.